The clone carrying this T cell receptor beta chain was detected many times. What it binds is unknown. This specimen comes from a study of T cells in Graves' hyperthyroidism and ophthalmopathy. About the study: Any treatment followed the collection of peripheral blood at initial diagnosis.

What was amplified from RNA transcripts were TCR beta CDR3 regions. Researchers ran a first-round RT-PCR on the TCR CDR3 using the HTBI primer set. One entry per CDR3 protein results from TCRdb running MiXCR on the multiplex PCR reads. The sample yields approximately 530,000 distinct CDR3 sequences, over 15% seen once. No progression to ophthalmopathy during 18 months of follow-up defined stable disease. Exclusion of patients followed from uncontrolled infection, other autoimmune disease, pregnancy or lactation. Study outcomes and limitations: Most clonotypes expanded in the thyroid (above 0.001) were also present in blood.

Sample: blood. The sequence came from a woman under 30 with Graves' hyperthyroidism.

The CDR3 here is CASSEIVYGRAHEQYF. The CDR3 DNA sequence: TGTGCCAGCAGTGAAATCGTGTACGGGAGGGCCCACGAGCAGTACTTC. The chain uses TRBV2 and TRBJ2-7; 8 bases agree with TRBD2. In germline, CDR1 is SNHLY, CDR2 FYNNEI. V trimming: 2 bases; J trimming: 5 bases; junction bases outside the gene matches: 11. This CDR3 is 16 amino acids long.